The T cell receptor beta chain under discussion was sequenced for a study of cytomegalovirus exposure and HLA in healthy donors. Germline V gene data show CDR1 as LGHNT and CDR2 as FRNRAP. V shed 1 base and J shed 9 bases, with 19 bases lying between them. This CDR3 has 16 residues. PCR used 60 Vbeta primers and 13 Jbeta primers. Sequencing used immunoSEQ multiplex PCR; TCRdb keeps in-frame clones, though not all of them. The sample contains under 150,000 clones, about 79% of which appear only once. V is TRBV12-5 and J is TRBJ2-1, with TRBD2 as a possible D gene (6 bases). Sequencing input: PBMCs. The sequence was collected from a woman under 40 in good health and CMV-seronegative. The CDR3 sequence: CASGLGSWASVSEQFF. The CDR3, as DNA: TGTGCTAGTGGTTTGGGTTCTTGGGCTAGCGTCAGTGAGCAGTTCTTC.